Reported below is one T cell receptor (beta chain). Its antigen is currently unknown. The data stem from a study of graft-versus-host responses after intestinal transplantation. Study-wide background: Tacrolimus plus steroids were given to all recipients for roughly 3 years, preceded by anti-thymocyte globulin induction.

Only in-frame clones appear in the TCRdb table, and some are missing; sequencing was by immunoSEQ multiplex PCR. The sample includes some 24,000 clones, around 85% of them seen just once. Broader study findings: In recipient marrow, GvH clones were found, and some appeared first in ileum or blood.

This CDR3 spans 15 amino acids. V trimming: 5 bases; J trimming: 4 bases; junction bases outside the gene matches: 4. Germline-derived CDR1 and CDR2 are SGHVS and FQNEAQ. Source: PBMCs, taken roughly 450 days after intestinal transplant. The TCR sequence derives from a human patient who received an intestinal transplant, so some T cells may come from the graft donor. The chain couples TRBV7-8 to TRBJ2-1; 11 nucleotides match TRBD2. The CDR3 DNA is TGTGCCAGCAGCGCGACTAGCGGGGTATACAATGAGCAGTTCTTC. Translated: CASSATSGVYNEQFF.